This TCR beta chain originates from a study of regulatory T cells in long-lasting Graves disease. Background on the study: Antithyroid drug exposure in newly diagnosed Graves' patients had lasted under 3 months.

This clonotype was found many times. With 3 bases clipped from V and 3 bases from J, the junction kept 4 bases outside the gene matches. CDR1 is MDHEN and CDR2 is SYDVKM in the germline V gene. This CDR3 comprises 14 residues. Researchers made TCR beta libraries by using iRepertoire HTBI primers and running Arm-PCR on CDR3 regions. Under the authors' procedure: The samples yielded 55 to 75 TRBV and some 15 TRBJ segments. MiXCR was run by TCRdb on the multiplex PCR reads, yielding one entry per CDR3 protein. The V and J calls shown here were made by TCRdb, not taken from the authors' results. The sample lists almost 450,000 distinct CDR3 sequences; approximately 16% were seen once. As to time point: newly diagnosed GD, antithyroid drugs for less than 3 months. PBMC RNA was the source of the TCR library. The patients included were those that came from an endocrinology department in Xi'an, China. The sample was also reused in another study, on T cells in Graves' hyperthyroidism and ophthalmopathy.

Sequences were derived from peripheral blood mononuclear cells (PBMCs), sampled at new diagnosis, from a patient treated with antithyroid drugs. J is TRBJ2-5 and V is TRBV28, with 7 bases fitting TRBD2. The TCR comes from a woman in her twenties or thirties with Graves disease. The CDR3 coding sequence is TGTGCCAGCAGTTTGGGTGGGGGGGAAGAGACCCAGTACTTC. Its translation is CASSLGGGEETQYF.